This entry describes one T cell receptor beta chain. It lacks a known antigen. Base qualities are not recorded, but no much larger clone differs from it by a single base. TCRbeta CDR3 regions were amplified from genomic DNA using the immunoSEQ Assay, a bias-controlled multiplex PCR. The published analysis was carried out like this. The number of nucleated cells in each sample was estimated by amplification of reference gene primers within the assay. To quantify the absolute abundance of each unique TCRbeta CDR3 rearrangement, sequence reads were collapsed and filtered. Productive Simpson clonality was computed per sample as the square root of Simpson's diversity index over productive rearrangements. As stored in TCRdb, this immuneACCESS dataset retains in-frame rearrangements with V and J assigned. A fraction of the clones does not appear; measured against another copy, unresolved V genes explain less than half of the discrepancy, and the remainder lacks a known reason. V and J calls and clone size follow that table, whereas D and trimming were derived from the DNA. Within this sample are 180,000 or so clones, with roughly 76% of them counted one time only. Approximately 9.9% of the sample rests with the top ten.

CDR1 and CDR2 (MNHNS, SASEGT) derive from the germline V gene. From V the trimming removes 0 bases and from J it removes 4 bases, while the gene matches leave 8 bases of the junction unaccounted for. Including the terminal cysteine and phenylalanine, the CDR3 comprises 17 residues. Only the CDR3 DNA stays, 51 bases, in frame from base 1. This entry is derived from a study of blood T cell repertoires in COVID-19 (dated by TCRdb to between 2020 and 2021). Looking at the study overall: The collaborator samples originated in the United States, Italy and Spain and spanned the acute and convalescent phases of COVID-19. Where HLA class I and class II types were available, the types were taken from metadata supplied by the sample provider, not from assay-based typing. Nearly every sample came with metadata listing a de-identified subject ID, COVID-19 status, age in years and sex. The prospective study material was composed of cDNA or gDNA derived from T cells, B-cell-depleted T cells, or PBMCs. Samples were obtained from the ongoing ImmuneRACE study (first 160 participants) and from about 1,300 subjects provided by 6 global collaborators. The repertoires were released in a freely available public database intended as a resource for research on the immune response to SARS-CoV-2. Deeply sampled blood TCRbeta repertoires from subjects exposed to, actively infected with, or recovered from COVID-19 were included in the dataset.

Broader findings and caveats from the paper: The amount of clinical and demographic metadata varied by source and participant and was provided uncurated.

One collaborating source in Seattle enrolled patients during active infection and followed them longitudinally through the course of disease. Each collaborating institution followed its own protocols to collect whole blood in K2EDTA tubes. For TCRbeta analysis, collaborators shipped samples as frozen whole blood, isolated PBMCs, or DNA extracted from either of those sample types. The rearranged chain carries TRBV6-1 and TRBJ2-2, with 7 bases in between that match TRBD2. This clonotype was sampled from a woman between 40 and 50 years old with COVID-19, enrolled during active disease. Sequencing was done on a sample of peripheral blood. The DNA sequence reads TGTGCCAGCAGTGAAGCCAGGGACTACGAATCCACCGGGGAGCTGTTTTTT. This encodes CASSEARDYESTGELFF.